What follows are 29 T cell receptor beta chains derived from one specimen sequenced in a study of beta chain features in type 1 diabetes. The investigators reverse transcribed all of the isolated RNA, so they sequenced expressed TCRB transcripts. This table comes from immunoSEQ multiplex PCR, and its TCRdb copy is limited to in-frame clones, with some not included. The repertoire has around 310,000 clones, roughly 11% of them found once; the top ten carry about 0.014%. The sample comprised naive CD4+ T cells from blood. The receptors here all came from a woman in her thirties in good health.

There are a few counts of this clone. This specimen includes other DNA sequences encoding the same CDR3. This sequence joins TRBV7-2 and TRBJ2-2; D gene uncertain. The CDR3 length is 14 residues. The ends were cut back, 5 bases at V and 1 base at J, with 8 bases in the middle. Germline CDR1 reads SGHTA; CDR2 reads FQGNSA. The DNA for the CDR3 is TGTGCCAGCAGCCCGAGTGGGAACACCGGGGAGCTGTTTTTT. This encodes CASSPSGNTGELFF.

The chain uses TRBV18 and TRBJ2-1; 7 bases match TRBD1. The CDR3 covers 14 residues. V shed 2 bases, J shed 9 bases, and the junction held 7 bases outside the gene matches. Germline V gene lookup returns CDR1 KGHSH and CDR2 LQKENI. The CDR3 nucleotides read TGTGCCAGCTCACCAACTAGGGGGCAGAGTGAGCAGTTCTTC. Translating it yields CASSPTRGQSEQFF.

Here the CDR3 reads CASSASGQEYTDTQYF. DNA for the CDR3: TGTGCCAGCAGCGCTAGCGGGCAGGAATACACAGATACGCAGTATTTT. The chain employs TRBV9 and TRBJ2-3; 8 nucleotides agree with TRBD2. CDR1 is SGDLS and CDR2 is YYNGEE in the germline V gene. The CDR3 is made up of 16 amino acids. Unmatched junction bases numbered 8, after V lost 3 bases and J lost 2 bases.

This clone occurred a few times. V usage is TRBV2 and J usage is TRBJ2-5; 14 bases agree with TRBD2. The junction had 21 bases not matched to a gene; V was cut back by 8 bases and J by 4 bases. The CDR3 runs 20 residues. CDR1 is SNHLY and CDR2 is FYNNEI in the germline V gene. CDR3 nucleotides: TGTGCCAGCCTGGGCGAGTTATACAAGGGACTAGCGGGAGTGCGAGAGACCCAGTACTTC. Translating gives CASLGELYKGLAGVRETQYF.

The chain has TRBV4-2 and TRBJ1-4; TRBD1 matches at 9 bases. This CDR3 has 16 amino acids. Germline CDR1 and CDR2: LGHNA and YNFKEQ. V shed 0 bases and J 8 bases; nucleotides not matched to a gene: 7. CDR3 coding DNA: TGTGCCAGCAGCCAAGATCGGGGACAGGGTTACGAAAAACTGTTTTTT. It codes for CASSQDRGQGYEKLFF.

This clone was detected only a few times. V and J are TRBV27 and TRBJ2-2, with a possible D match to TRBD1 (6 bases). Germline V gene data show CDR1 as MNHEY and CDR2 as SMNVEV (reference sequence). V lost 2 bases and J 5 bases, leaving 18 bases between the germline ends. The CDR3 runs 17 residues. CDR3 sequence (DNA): TGTGCCAGCAGTTTAGTGGGGGCGGTTCTCAGAACCGGGGAGCTGTTTTTT. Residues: CASSLVGAVLRTGELFF.

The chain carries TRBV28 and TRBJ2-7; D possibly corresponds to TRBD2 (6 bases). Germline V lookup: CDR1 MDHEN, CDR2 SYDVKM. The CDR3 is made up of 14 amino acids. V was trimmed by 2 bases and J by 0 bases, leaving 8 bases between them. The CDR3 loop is CASSLGRRSYEQYF. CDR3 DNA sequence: TGTGCCAGCAGTTTAGGGAGGCGCTCCTACGAGCAGTACTTC. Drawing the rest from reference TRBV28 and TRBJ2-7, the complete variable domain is DVKVTQSSRYLVKRTGEKVFLECVQDMDHENMFWYRQDPGLGLRLIYFSYDVKMKEKGDIPEGYSVSREKKERFSLILESASTNQTSMYLCASSLGRRSYEQYFGPGTRLTVT.

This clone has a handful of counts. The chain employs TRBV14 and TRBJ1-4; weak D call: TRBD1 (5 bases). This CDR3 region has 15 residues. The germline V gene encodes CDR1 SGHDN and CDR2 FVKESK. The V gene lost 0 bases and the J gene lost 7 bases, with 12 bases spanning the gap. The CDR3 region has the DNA TGTGCCAGCAGCCAAGAAGGTCAGGGATTTGAAAAACTGTTTTTT. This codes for CASSQEGQGFEKLFF.

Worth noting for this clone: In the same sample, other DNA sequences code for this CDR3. As DNA, the CDR3 is TGCAGCGTGGGGGGGAGGTACGAGCAGTACTTC. Amino acids: CSVGGRYEQYF. V usage is TRBV29-1 and J usage is TRBJ2-7; 7 bases fit TRBD2. This CDR3 contains 11 residues. Germline lookup yields CDR1 SQVTM and CDR2 ANQGSEA. J lost 4 bases, V lost 6 bases, and 3 bases had no gene match.

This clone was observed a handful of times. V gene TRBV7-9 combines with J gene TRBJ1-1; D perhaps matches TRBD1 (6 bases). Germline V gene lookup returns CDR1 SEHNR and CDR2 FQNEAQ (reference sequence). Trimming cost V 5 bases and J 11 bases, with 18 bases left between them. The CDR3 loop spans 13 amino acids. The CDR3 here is CASSPGNTGGAFF. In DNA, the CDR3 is TGTGCCAGCAGCCCGGGGAATACGGGGGGCGCTTTCTTT.

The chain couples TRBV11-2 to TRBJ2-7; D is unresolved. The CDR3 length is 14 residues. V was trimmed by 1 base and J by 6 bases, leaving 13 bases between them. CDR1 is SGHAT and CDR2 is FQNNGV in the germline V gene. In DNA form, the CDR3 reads TGTGCCAGCAGCTTAGGTCTATCCCGAATCGAGCAGTACTTC. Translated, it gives CASSLGLSRIEQYF.

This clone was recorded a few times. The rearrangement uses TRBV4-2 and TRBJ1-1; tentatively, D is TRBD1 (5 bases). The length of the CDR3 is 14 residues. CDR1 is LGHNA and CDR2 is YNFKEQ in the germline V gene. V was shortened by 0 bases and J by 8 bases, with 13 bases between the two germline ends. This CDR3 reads CASSQDPGPPEAFF. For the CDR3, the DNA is TGTGCCAGCAGCCAAGATCCAGGGCCACCCGAAGCTTTCTTT.

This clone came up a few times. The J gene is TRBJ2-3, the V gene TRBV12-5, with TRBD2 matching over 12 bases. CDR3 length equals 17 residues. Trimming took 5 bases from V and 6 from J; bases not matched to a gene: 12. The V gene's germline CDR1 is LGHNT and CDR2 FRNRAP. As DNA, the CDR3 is TGTGCTAGTGGTAAAGGGACTAGCGGGTTCCCGGGGGATACGCAGTATTTT. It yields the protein CASGKGTSGFPGDTQYF.

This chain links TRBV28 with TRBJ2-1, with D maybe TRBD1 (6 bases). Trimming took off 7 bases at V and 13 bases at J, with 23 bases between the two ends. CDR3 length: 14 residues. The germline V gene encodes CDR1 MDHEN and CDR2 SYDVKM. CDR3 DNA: TGTGCCAGCATCCTCTCGGGGACATCCCCCGAACAGTTCTTC. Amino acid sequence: CASILSGTSPEQFF. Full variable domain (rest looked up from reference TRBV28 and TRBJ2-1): DVKVTQSSRYLVKRTGEKVFLECVQDMDHENMFWYRQDPGLGLRLIYFSYDVKMKEKGDIPEGYSVSREKKERFSLILESASTNQTSMYLCASILSGTSPEQFFGPGTRLTVL.

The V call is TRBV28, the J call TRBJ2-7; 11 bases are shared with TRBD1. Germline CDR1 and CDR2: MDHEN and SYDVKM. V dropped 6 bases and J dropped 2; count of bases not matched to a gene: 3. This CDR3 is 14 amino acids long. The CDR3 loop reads CASRGQGGTYEQYF. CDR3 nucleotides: TGTGCCAGCAGGGGACAGGGGGGGACCTACGAGCAGTACTTC.

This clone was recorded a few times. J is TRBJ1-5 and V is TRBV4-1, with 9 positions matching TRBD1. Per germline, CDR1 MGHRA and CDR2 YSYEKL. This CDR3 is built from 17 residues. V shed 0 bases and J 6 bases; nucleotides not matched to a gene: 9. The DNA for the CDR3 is TGCGCCAGCAGCCAAGATAAGGGGACAGGGAGTTTTCAGCCCCAGCATTTT. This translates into CASSQDKGTGSFQPQHF.

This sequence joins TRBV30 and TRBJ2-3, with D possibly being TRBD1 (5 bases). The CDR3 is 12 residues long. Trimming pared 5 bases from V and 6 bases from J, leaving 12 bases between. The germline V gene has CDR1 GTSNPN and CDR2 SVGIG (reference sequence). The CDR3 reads CAWVGLGDTQYF. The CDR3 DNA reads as TGTGCCTGGGTGGGGCTTGGGGATACGCAGTATTTT.

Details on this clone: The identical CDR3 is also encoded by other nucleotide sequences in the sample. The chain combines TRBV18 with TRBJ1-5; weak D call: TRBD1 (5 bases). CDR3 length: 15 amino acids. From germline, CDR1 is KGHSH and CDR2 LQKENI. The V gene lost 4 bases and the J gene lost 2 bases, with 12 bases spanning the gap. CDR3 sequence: CASSLGQGGNQPQHF. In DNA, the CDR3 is TGTGCCAGCTCACTAGGGCAGGGCGGCAATCAGCCCCAGCATTTT.

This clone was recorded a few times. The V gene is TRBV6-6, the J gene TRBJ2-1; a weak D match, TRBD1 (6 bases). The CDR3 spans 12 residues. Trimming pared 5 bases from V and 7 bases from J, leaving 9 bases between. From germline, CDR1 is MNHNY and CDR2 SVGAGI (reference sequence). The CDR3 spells CASSQQGNEQFF. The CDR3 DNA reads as TGTGCCAGCAGTCAACAGGGTAATGAGCAGTTCTTC.

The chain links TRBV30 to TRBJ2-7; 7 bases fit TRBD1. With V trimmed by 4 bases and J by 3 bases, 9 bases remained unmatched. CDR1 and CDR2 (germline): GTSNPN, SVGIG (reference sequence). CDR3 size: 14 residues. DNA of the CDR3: TGTGCCTGGACTCGGGGACAGTCCTTCTACGAGCAGTACTTC. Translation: CAWTRGQSFYEQYF.

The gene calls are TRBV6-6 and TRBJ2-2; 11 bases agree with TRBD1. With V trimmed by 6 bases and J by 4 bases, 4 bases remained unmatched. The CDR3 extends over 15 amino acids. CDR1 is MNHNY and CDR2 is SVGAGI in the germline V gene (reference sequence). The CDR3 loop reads CASSSGTGGTGELFF. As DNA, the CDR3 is TGTGCCAGCAGCTCCGGGACAGGGGGCACCGGGGAGCTGTTTTTT.

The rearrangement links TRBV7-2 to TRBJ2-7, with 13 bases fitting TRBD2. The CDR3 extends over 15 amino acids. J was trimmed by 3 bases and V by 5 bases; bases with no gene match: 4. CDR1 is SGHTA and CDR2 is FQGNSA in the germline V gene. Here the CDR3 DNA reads TGTGCCAGCAGCGGGACTAGCGGGACGTACTACGAGCAGTACTTC. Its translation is CASSGTSGTYYEQYF.

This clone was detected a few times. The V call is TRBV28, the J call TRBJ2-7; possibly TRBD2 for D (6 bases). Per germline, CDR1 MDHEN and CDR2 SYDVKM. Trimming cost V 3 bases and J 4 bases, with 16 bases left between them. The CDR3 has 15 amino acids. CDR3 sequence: CASSFPGVAVYEQYF. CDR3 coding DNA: TGTGCCAGCAGTTTCCCCGGGGTAGCGGTGTACGAGCAGTACTTC.

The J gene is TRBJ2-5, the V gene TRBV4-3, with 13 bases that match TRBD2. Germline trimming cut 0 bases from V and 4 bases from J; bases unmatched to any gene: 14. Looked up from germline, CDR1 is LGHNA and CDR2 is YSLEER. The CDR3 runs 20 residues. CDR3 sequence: CASSQDLGDRTSGSSETQYF. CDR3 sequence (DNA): TGCGCCAGCAGCCAAGACTTAGGTGACAGGACTAGCGGGAGTTCAGAGACCCAGTACTTC.

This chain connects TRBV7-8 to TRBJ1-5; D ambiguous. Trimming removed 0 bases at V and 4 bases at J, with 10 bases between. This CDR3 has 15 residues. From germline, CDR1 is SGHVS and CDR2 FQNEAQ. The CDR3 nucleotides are TGTGCCAGCAGCTTAGCGCTGGCAGTAAATCAGCCCCAGCATTTT. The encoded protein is CASSLALAVNQPQHF.

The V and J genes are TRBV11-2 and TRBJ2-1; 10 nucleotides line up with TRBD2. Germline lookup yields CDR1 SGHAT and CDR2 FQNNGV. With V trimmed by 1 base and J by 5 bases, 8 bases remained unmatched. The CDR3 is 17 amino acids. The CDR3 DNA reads TGTGCCAGCAGCTTAGTATTCCAGCGGGAGGGCCACAATGAGCAGTTCTTC. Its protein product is CASSLVFQREGHNEQFF.

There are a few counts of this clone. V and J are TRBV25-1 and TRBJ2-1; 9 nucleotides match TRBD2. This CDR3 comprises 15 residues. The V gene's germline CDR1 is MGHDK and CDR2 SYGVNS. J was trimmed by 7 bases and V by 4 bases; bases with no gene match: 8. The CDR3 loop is CASSAPSGMGNEQFF. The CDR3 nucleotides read TGTGCCAGCAGTGCCCCTAGCGGGATGGGTAATGAGCAGTTCTTC.

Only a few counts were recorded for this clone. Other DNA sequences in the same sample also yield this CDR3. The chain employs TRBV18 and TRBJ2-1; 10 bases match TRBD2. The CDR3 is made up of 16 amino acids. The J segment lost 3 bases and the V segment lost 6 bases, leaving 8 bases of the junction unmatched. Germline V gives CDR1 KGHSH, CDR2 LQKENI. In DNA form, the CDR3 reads TGTGCCAGCTCGCCCCGAACTAGCGGGGACTACAATGAGCAGTTCTTC. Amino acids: CASSPRTSGDYNEQFF.

CDR3 DNA sequence: TGTGCCAGTAGTATAACTAGCGGGATAAACTACAATGAGCAGTTCTTC. Amino acids: CASSITSGINYNEQFF. This chain joins TRBV19 and TRBJ2-1, with 10 bases that match TRBD2. V trimming: 2 bases; J trimming: 3 bases; junction bases outside the gene matches: 4. Germline-derived CDR1 and CDR2 are LNHDA and SQIVND (reference sequence). The CDR3 totals 16 residues.